The 11 T cell receptor beta chains given below trace back to one sample, sequenced in a study of blood T cell repertoires in COVID-19. TCRdb's copy holds only in-frame clones and misses some; the assay was immunoSEQ multiplex PCR. This table holds about 120,000 clones, over 60% found once. The sample taken for sequencing was peripheral blood. Receptor source: a woman aged 80 or over with acute or convalescent COVID-19.

V usage is TRBV6-5 and J usage is TRBJ1-3; D is undetermined. The CDR3 extends over 14 amino acids. Trimming removed 0 bases at V and 4 bases at J, with 7 bases between. Germline V gene sequence: CDR1 MNHEY, CDR2 SVGAGI. The CDR3 sequence is CASSYSYGGNTIYF. As DNA, the CDR3 is TGTGCCAGCAGTTACTCTTACGGGGGAAACACCATATATTTT.

This chain links TRBV2 with TRBJ2-2, with 7 bases matching TRBD2. Germline assignment: CDR1 SNHLY and CDR2 FYNNEI. With 6 bases clipped from V and 3 bases from J, the junction kept 1 base outside the gene matches. This CDR3 is built from 13 residues. CDR3 in DNA: TGTGCCAGCAGAGGGAGGGACACCGGGGAGCTGTTTTTT. This sequence encodes CASRGRDTGELFF.

This chain connects TRBV28 to TRBJ1-1; no firm D call. CDR3 length equals 14 residues. CDR1 MDHEN and CDR2 SYDVKM come from the germline V gene. Deletions cut 4 bases from V and 3 bases from J, with 12 bases between. The CDR3 nucleotides are TGTGCCAGCAGTTCCCCCCTCCGGGACACTGAAGCTTTCTTT. Its protein product is CASSSPLRDTEAFF.

This clone was counted a single time. This chain connects TRBV5-6 to TRBJ2-2; D is perhaps TRBD2 (6 bases). The germline CDR1 and CDR2 sequences are SGHDT and YYEEEE. Trimming pared 4 bases from V and 1 base from J, leaving 17 bases between. CDR3 length: 17 residues. The CDR3 is CASSHGLAAQNTGELFF. The CDR3 DNA sequence: TGTGCCAGCAGCCATGGTTTAGCGGCGCAGAACACCGGGGAGCTGTTTTTT. The variable domain in full, completed from reference TRBV5-6 and TRBJ2-2, reads DAGVTQSPTHLIKTRGQQVTLRCSPKSGHDTVSWYQQALGQGPQFIFQYYEEEERQRGNFPDRFSGHQFPNYSSELNVNALLLGDSALYLCASSHGLAAQNTGELFFGEGSRLTVL.

The rearrangement uses TRBV4-1 and TRBJ2-7; the D is unclear. The CDR3 covers 14 residues. V lost 1 base and J lost 2, with 9 bases in between. The V gene's germline CDR1 is MGHRA and CDR2 YSYEKL. The DNA for the CDR3 is TGCGCCAGCAGCCAAGTCGGCGGAACCTACGAGCAGTACTTC. Encoded protein: CASSQVGGTYEQYF.

This clone was recorded once. V and J are TRBV10-3 and TRBJ2-7; perhaps TRBD2 as D (5 bases). The CDR3 is made up of 13 amino acids. The V and J ends lost 10 bases and 2 bases respectively, with 15 bases between them. The germline V gene has CDR1 ENHRY and CDR2 SYGVKD. CDR3 loop: CATLDSLTYEQYF. The CDR3 DNA follows: TGTGCCACACTGGACTCTCTCACCTACGAGCAGTACTTC.

The gene calls are TRBV30 and TRBJ1-1; 7 bases map to TRBD1. Germline V gene data show CDR1 as GTSNPN and CDR2 as SVGIG (reference sequence). J lost 3 bases, V lost 2 bases, and 3 bases had no gene match. The length of the CDR3 is 13 residues. The CDR3 is CAWSKGADTEAFF. DNA for the CDR3: TGTGCCTGGAGTAAGGGGGCGGACACTGAAGCTTTCTTT.

V usage is TRBV3-1 (or the pseudogene TRBV3-2) and J usage is TRBJ2-7; TRBD1 matches at 9 bases. V lost 1 base, J lost 6 bases, and 10 bases stayed unmatched. Per germline, CDR1 LGHDT and CDR2 YNNKEL (reference sequence). There are 16 residues in the CDR3. Written as DNA, the CDR3 is TGTGCCAGCAGCCAAGGAGTCCCAGACAGGGGGGGCGAGCAGTACTTC. This sequence encodes CASSQGVPDRGGEQYF.

This clone was detected only a few times. V usage is TRBV12-3 or TRBV12-4 and J usage is TRBJ2-1; D not resolved. The V end lost 6 bases, the J end lost 0 bases, and 6 bases lay between the germline ends. The CDR3 spans 13 residues. In DNA, the CDR3 is TGTGCCAGCAGAGAGAGCTCCTACAATGAGCAGTTCTTC. It is translated as CASRESSYNEQFF.

A note on this clone: Other DNA sequences in this sample translate to the same CDR3. The chain joins TRBV14 to TRBJ2-7; D is undetermined. V was clipped by 1 base and J by 3 bases, with 7 bases between them. Germline CDR1 reads SGHDN; CDR2 reads FVKESK. CDR3 length: 13 residues. The CDR3: CASSQVTGYEQYF. The CDR3 DNA reads as TGTGCCAGCAGCCAAGTAACGGGCTACGAGCAGTACTTC. Looking up the rest from reference TRBV14 and TRBJ2-7 gives the full variable domain: EAGVTQFPSHSVIEKGQTVTLRCDPISGHDNLYWYRRVMGKEIKFLLHFVKESKQDESGMPNNRFLAERTGGTYSTLKVQPAELEDSGVYFCASSQVTGYEQYFGPGTRLTVT.

This chain's CDR3 is CASGLATGGVETQYF. CDR3 bases: TGTGCTAGTGGTTTGGCGACAGGGGGGGTAGAGACCCAGTACTTC. This chain uses TRBV12-5 with TRBJ2-5; 9 bases are shared with TRBD1. The germline V gene has CDR1 LGHNT and CDR2 FRNRAP. Trimming removed 1 base from V and 4 bases from J; junction bases left unmatched: 4. This CDR3 region has 15 residues.